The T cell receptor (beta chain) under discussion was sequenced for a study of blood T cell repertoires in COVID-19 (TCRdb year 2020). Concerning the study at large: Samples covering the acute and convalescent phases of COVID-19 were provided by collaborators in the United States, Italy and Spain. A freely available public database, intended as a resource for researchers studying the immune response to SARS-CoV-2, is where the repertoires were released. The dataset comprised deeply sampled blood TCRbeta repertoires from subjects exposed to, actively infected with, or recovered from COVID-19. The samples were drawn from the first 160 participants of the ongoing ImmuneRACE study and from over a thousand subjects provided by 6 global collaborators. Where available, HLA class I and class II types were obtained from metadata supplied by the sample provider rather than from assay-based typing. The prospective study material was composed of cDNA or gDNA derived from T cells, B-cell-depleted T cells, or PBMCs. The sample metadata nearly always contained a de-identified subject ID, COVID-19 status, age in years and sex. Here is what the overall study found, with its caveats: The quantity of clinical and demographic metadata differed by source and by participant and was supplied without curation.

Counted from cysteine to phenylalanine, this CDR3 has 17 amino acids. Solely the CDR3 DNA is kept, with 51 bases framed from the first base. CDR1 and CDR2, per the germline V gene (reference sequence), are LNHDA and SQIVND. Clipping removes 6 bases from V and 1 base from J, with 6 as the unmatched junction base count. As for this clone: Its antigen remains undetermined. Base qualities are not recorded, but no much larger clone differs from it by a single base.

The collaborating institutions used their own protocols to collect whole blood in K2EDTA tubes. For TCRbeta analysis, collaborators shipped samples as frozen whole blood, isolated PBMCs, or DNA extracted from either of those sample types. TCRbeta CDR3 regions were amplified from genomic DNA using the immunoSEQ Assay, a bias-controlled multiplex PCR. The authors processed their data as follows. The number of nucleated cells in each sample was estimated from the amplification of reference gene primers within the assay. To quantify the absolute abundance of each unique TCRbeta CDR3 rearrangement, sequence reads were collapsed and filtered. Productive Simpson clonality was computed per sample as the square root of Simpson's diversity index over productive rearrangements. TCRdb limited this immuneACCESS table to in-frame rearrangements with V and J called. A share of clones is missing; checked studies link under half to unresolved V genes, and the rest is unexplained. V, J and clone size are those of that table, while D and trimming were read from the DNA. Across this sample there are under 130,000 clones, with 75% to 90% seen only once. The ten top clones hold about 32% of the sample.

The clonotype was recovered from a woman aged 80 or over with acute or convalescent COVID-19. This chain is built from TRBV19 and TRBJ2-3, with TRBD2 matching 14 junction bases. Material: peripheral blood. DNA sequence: TGTGCCAGTAGCCAGATGGGACTAGCGGGGGGCACAGATACGCAGTATTTT. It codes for CASSQMGLAGGTDTQYF. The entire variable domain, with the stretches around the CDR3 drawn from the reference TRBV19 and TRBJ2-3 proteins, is DGGITQSPKYLFRKEGQNVTLSCEQNLNHDAMYWYRQDPGQGLRLIYYSQIVNDFQKGDIAEGYSVSREKKESFPLTVTSAQKNPTAFYLCASSQMGLAGGTDTQYFGPGTRLTVL.